Below are 16 T cell receptor beta chains sequenced from a single sample in a study of shared clonotypes between healthy human individuals. CD45RO-negative, CCR7-selected cells formed the naive CD8 fraction, which excluded terminally differentiated effector memory CD45RA+ cells. Sequencing was performed with immunoSEQ multiplex PCR; in TCRdb, only in-frame clones are kept and a portion is missing. The table has about 1,800,000 clones, around 96% seen once; the top ten hold roughly 1%. Sample: naive CD8+ T cells sorted from blood. The source of these receptors is a man aged 18 to 30 in good health.

Details on this clone: The same CDR3 can be traced to other DNA sequences in this sample. V gene TRBV6-5 combines with J gene TRBJ2-2; D remains unclear. This CDR3 is 15 amino acids long. The germline V gene has CDR1 MNHEY and CDR2 SVGAGI. V shed 0 bases and J shed 1 base, with 6 bases lying between them. CDR3 in amino acids: CASSYSGGNTGELFF. In nucleotides, the CDR3 is TGTGCCAGCAGTTACTCGGGCGGGAACACCGGGGAGCTGTTTTTT.

The V call is TRBV9, the J call TRBJ2-5, with D possibly matching TRBD2 (5 bases). Germline CDR1 is SGDLS and CDR2 is YYNGEE. The CDR3 is made up of 14 amino acids. The ends were cut back, 3 bases at V and 6 bases at J, with 15 bases in the middle. The CDR3 protein is CASSAGNSGKTQYF. In DNA, the CDR3 is TGTGCCAGCAGCGCCGGGAACTCTGGGAAGACCCAGTACTTC.

The rearrangement uses TRBV9 and TRBJ1-2; 7 nucleotides line up with TRBD1. The germline CDR1 and CDR2 sequences are SGDLS and YYNGEE. The V gene end was trimmed by 3 bases and the J gene end by 3 bases; junction bases not matched to a gene: 8. This CDR3 is 15 amino acids long. CDR3 protein: CASSAYRGFDYGYTF. As DNA, the CDR3 is TGTGCCAGCAGCGCTTACAGGGGCTTCGACTATGGCTACACCTTC.

The genes are TRBV14 and TRBJ2-7, with D perhaps TRBD2 (5 bases). V lost 4 bases, J lost 2 bases, and 18 bases lay in between. CDR1 is SGHDN, CDR2 FVKESK, per germline. The CDR3 covers 16 residues. The CDR3 nucleotides are TGTGCCAGCAGCCCCTGGTCGATGGGAGCGGCCTACGAGCAGTACTTC. Translation gives CASSPWSMGAAYEQYF.

The genes are TRBV10-1 and TRBJ1-3; D is possibly TRBD1 (5 bases). This CDR3 comprises 16 residues. Trimming took 4 bases from V and 2 from J, leaving 15 bases between them. Germline V gene sequence: CDR1 WNHNN, CDR2 SYGVQD (reference sequence). The DNA for the CDR3 is TGCGCCAGCAGTGCTTCAGGGAAACTTACTGGAAACACCATATATTTT. As protein: CASSASGKLTGNTIYF.

Details on this clone: At the DNA level, this CDR3 is encoded by other sequences in the same sample as well. V gene TRBV9 combines with J gene TRBJ1-4; D gene uncertain. This CDR3 comprises 15 residues. With 0 bases removed from V and 2 bases from J, the gap between germline ends came to 8 bases. Germline CDR1 SGDLS, CDR2 YYNGEE. DNA for the CDR3: TGTGCCAGCAGCGTAGAGGGTAGCACTAATGAAAAACTGTTTTTT. Translated, it gives CASSVEGSTNEKLFF.

The chain uses TRBV27 and TRBJ1-4; the D is unclear. Germline-derived CDR1 and CDR2 are MNHEY and SMNVEV (reference sequence). The CDR3 extends over 14 amino acids. The germline V and J ends were trimmed by 6 bases and 7 bases, with 15 bases remaining between them. The CDR3 loop reads CASSETGGSEKLFF. CDR3 DNA: TGTGCCAGCAGCGAGACCGGAGGGAGTGAAAAACTGTTTTTT. Complete variable domain (other parts from reference TRBV27 and TRBJ1-4): EAQVTQNPRYLITVTGKKLTVTCSQNMNHEYMSWYRQDPGLGLRQIYYSMNVEVTDKGDVPEGYKVSRKEKRNFPLILESPSPNQTSLYFCASSETGGSEKLFFGSGTQLSVL.

In regard to this clone: Additional DNA sequences in this sample encode the identical CDR3. J is TRBJ2-7 and V is TRBV27, with 8 bases matching TRBD2. J lost 1 base, V lost 3 bases, and 2 bases had no gene match. The CDR3 is 14 amino acids. Germline-derived CDR1 and CDR2 are MNHEY and SMNVEV (reference sequence). The CDR3 DNA follows: TGTGCCAGCAGTTTCACTAGCGGTTCCTACGAGCAGTACTTC. This encodes CASSFTSGSYEQYF.

The rearrangement links TRBV14 to TRBJ1-6; 9 bases map to TRBD1. The CDR3 loop spans 15 amino acids. Germline CDR1 SGHDN, CDR2 FVKESK. The V and J ends lost 1 base and 10 bases, in that order; junction bases with no gene match: 5. CDR3 protein: CASSQADRGESPLHF. CDR3 sequence (DNA): TGTGCCAGCAGCCAAGCGGACAGGGGAGAATCACCCCTCCACTTT.

The CDR3 DNA follows: TGTGCCAGCAGCCGTCTAGCGGGAGGGAGGTATGAGCAGTTCTTC. As protein: CASSRLAGGRYEQFF. The chain has TRBV7-2 and TRBJ2-1; 12 bases map to TRBD2. The germline V gene has CDR1 SGHTA and CDR2 FQGNSA. CDR3 length: 15 residues. The junction had 7 bases not matched to a gene; V was cut back by 5 bases and J by 8 bases.

This chain connects TRBV6-5 to TRBJ1-4; D gene ambiguous. The germline V and J ends were trimmed by 0 bases and 8 bases, with 13 bases remaining between them. The length of the CDR3 is 15 residues. The germline V gene encodes CDR1 MNHEY and CDR2 SVGAGI. This CDR3 is CASSYSGPTWEKLFF. CDR3 DNA: TGTGCCAGCAGTTACTCGGGCCCTACATGGGAAAAACTGTTTTTT.

This chain uses TRBV27 with TRBJ2-2; 15 positions agree with TRBD2. The CDR3 loop spans 18 amino acids. Trimming took 5 bases from V and 4 from J; bases not matched to a gene: 8. The germline CDR1 and CDR2 sequences are MNHEY and SMNVEV (reference sequence). Here the CDR3 DNA reads TGTGCCAGCAGTAAGGGACTAGCGGGAGGTGCACCCACCGGGGAGCTGTTTTTT. Residues: CASSKGLAGGAPTGELFF.

The V and J genes are TRBV11-2 and TRBJ2-7, with a weak D call TRBD1 (5 bases). The CDR3 spans 14 residues. The V end lost 7 bases, the J end lost 5 bases, and 18 bases lay between the germline ends. CDR1 and CDR2 (germline): SGHAT, FQNNGV. The CDR3 DNA reads as TGTGCCAGCACCCAGGGTGGGTTTGTCCACGAGCAGTACTTC. This translates into CASTQGGFVHEQYF.

This chain connects TRBV6-5 to TRBJ2-7; 7 bases are shared with TRBD2. The germline CDR1 and CDR2 sequences are MNHEY and SVGAGI. V dropped 5 bases and J dropped 4; count of bases not matched to a gene: 8. There are 14 residues in the CDR3. CDR3 residues: CASSPAGSLYEQYF. CDR3 sequence (DNA): TGTGCCAGCAGTCCAGCGGGAAGTCTGTACGAGCAGTACTTC.

This CDR3 reads CASSLSLQGTGGGRGYTF. CDR3 nucleotide sequence: TGTGCCAGCAGTTTATCTCTGCAGGGGACAGGGGGGGGAAGAGGCTACACCTTC. This rearrangement joins TRBV28 to TRBJ1-2, with 11 bases lining up with TRBD1. The CDR3 is made up of 18 amino acids. V was pared by 1 base and J by 8 bases, with 15 bases of the junction left unmatched. CDR1 MDHEN and CDR2 SYDVKM come from the germline V gene.

On this clone itself: The same CDR3 also results from other DNA sequences found in this sample. Written as DNA, the CDR3 is TGTGCCAGTAGTATAGGCCCCGGATCCTACGAGCAGTACTTC. This sequence encodes CASSIGPGSYEQYF. The chain joins TRBV19 to TRBJ2-7, with D hard to call. This CDR3 is 14 amino acids long. Looked up from germline, CDR1 is LNHDA and CDR2 is SQIVND (reference sequence). The ends were cut back, 1 base at V and 1 base at J, with 8 bases in the middle.